These T cell receptor beta chains were read from a single sample in a study of response to subunit inactivated influenza vaccine. MiXCR, applied by TCRdb to the RT-PCR reads, yields one record per CDR3 protein. The table records over 400,000 distinct CDR3 sequences, about an eighth of them present only once. The source material was PBMCs from blood, sampled roughly 48 days after vaccination. The receptors stem from a man over 45 who received an inactivated influenza vaccine. Both conserved end residues are part of each CDR3. A D gene is named only where the DNA matches it firmly. Clone size, where shown, is once, few, many, or a class for clones that have expanded.

CDR3aa	CDR3nt	v_gene	j_gene	d_gene	abundance
CASSFLTVPETQYF	TGTGCCAGCAGCTTCCTGACAGTCCCAGAGACCCAGTACTTC	TRBV7-9	TRBJ2-5	NA	many
CASSLLQGAKENTQYF	TGCGCCAGCAGCTTGCTCCAGGGGGCGAAAGAAAATACGCAGTATTTT	TRBV5-1	TRBJ2-3	TRBD1	few
CSARDSGRASYEQYF	TGCAGTGCTAGAGATTCCGGCAGGGCGTCCTACGAGCAGTACTTC	TRBV20-1	TRBJ2-7	NA	NA
CASSLEDRVYSNQPQHF	TGTGCCAGCAGCTTAGAGGACAGGGTGTATAGCAATCAGCCCCAGCATTTT	TRBV5-5	TRBJ1-5	TRBD1	NA
CASSQTSGREDTQYF	TGTGCCAGCAGCCAGACTAGCGGGAGAGAAGATACGCAGTATTTT	TRBV13	TRBJ2-3	TRBD2	NA
CASSLDFPASRYGYTF	TGTGCCAGCAGCTTAGATTTCCCAGCCTCGCGCTATGGCTACACCTTC	TRBV7-9	TRBJ1-2	NA	few
CASSLAAANEQFF	TGCGCCAGCAGCTTGGCCGCTGCAAATGAGCAGTTCTTC	TRBV5-1	TRBJ2-1	NA	few
CASSVGRSNYGYTF	TGTGCCAGCAGTGTAGGACGATCTAACTATGGCTACACCTTC	TRBV6-1	TRBJ1-2	NA	few
CSARGGPPSDLQHF	TGCAGTGCTAGAGGGGGGCCGCCTTCGGACTTACAGCATTTT	TRBV20-1	TRBJ1-5	NA	NA
CSARGLAGEETQYF	TGCAGTGCTAGAGGCCTAGCGGGGGAAGAGACCCAGTACTTC	TRBV20-1	TRBJ2-5	TRBD2	NA
CASSYPGQGIHEQFF	TGTGCCAGCAGTTACCCGGGACAGGGGATCCATGAGCAGTTCTTC	TRBV6-7	TRBJ2-1	TRBD1	many
CAIRAGTQETQYF	TGTGCCATCAGGGCTGGAACTCAAGAGACCCAGTACTTC	TRBV10-3	TRBJ2-5	NA	few
CASSPGAGAAYEQYF	TGTGCCAGCAGCCCGGGGGCGGGCGCGGCCTACGAGCAGTACTTC	TRBV3-1	TRBJ2-7	NA	once
CASSDSGGASQEQYF	TGTGCCAGCAGCGACTCAGGGGGCGCTTCTCAAGAGCAGTACTTC	TRBV9	TRBJ2-7	TRBD1	many
CASSSQTELQETQYF	TGTGCCAGCAGCTCACAGACAGAGCTGCAAGAGACCCAGTACTTC	TRBV7-9	TRBJ2-5	NA	few
CASSSQGWYF	TGTGCCAGCAGTTCACAGGGATGGTACTTC	TRBV6-2/TRBV6-3	TRBJ2-7	NA	NA
CASMRGDSSNQPQHF	TGTGCCTCCATGCGGGGCGACTCTAGCAATCAGCCCCAGCATTTT	TRBV12-3/TRBV12-4	TRBJ1-5	NA	NA
CSAGGSGSPSYEQYF	TGCAGTGCGGGGGGGAGCGGGAGCCCGTCCTACGAGCAGTACTTC	TRBV20-1	TRBJ2-7	TRBD2	once
CASSYYPHYEQYF	TGTGCCAGCAGTTACTACCCCCACTACGAGCAGTACTTC	TRBV6-2/TRBV6-3	TRBJ2-7	NA	NA
CASSPGEGGGTYEQYF	TGCGCCAGCAGCCCGGGAGAGGGGGGGGGGACCTACGAGCAGTACTTC	TRBV4-3	TRBJ2-7	NA	NA
CASSLGSAETQYF	TGTGCCAGCAGCTTAGGGTCGGCGGAGACCCAGTACTTC	TRBV7-2	TRBJ2-5	NA	many
CASSQLGGRSSEQYF	TGTGCCAGCAGCCAATTGGGCGGGAGAAGTAGCGAGCAGTACTTC	TRBV3-1	TRBJ2-7	TRBD2	NA
CASSLDRGPARGEKLFF	TGCGCCAGCAGCTTGGACAGGGGGCCCGCTCGGGGTGAAAAACTGTTTTTT	TRBV5-1	TRBJ1-4	TRBD1	many
CASSYSLRGTAYNSPLHF	TGTGCCAGCAGTTACTCACTAAGAGGGACAGCTTATAATTCACCCCTCCACTTT	TRBV6-5	TRBJ1-6	TRBD1	few
CSARDGTGGFNEQFF	TGCAGTGCTAGAGACGGGACAGGGGGCTTCAATGAGCAGTTCTTC	TRBV20-1	TRBJ2-1	TRBD1	NA
CAGGPGLETQYF	TGTGCCGGGGGACCCGGCCTTGAGACCCAGTACTTC	TRBV30	TRBJ2-5	NA	few
CASSALEAGRQETQYF	TGTGCCAGCAGCGCTTTAGAAGCAGGGAGACAAGAGACCCAGTACTTC	TRBV9	TRBJ2-5	NA	NA
CASSLPPSTEQYF	TGCGCCAGCAGCTTGCCGCCATCGACCGAGCAGTACTTC	TRBV5-1	TRBJ2-7	NA	many
CASRVVAGRTEQFF	TGTGCCAGCAGGGTCGTAGCGGGGCGAACGGAGCAGTTCTTC	TRBV6-1	TRBJ2-1	TRBD2	many
CASRSRQGVGTEAFF	TGTGCCAGCAGGTCCCGCCAGGGAGTTGGCACTGAAGCTTTCTTT	TRBV6-2/TRBV6-3	TRBJ1-1	NA	few
CASSFRGDYNSPLHF	TGTGCCAGCAGTTTTCGGGGGGACTATAATTCACCCCTCCACTTT	TRBV12-3/TRBV12-4	TRBJ1-6	NA	NA
CASSLVTSGGVRDTQYF	TGTGCCAGCAGCTTAGTGACTAGCGGGGGGGTGCGTGATACGCAGTATTTT	TRBV7-9	TRBJ2-3	TRBD2	NA
CASSGEGHLYEQYF	TGTGCCAGCAGTGGGGAAGGGCACCTCTACGAGCAGTACTTC	TRBV28	TRBJ2-7	NA	NA
CASARRGNQPQHF	TGTGCCAGCGCCCGCCGGGGAAATCAGCCCCAGCATTTT	TRBV6-1	TRBJ1-5	NA	few
CAIRGQGLGNTIYF	TGTGCCATCAGAGGACAGGGGTTGGGAAACACCATATATTTT	TRBV10-3	TRBJ1-3	TRBD1	many
CASSLTGASEQYF	TGTGCCAGCAGCTTGACAGGGGCCTCCGAGCAGTACTTC	TRBV7-9	TRBJ2-7	TRBD1	few